Below are 13 T cell receptor beta chains sequenced from a single sample in a study of blood T cell repertoires in COVID-19. Some clones are missing from TCRdb's copy, which holds only in-frame ones; the method was immunoSEQ multiplex PCR. The sample holds 100,000 to 150,000 clones; approximately 87% are singletons and the top ten take more than 2%. The specimen sequenced was peripheral blood. The receptor set was obtained from a man in his 70s with active COVID-19.

Only a few counts were recorded for this clone. The chain couples TRBV6-1 to TRBJ2-3; D ambiguous. The ends were cut back, 2 bases at V and 0 bases at J, with 12 bases in the middle. In germline, CDR1 is MNHNS, CDR2 SASEGT. The length of the CDR3 is 16 residues. The CDR3 region has the DNA TGTGCCAGCAGTGAATATGGGCAGATTAGCACAGATACGCAGTATTTT. Protein: CASSEYGQISTDTQYF.

This clone was seen more than once but under ten times. V usage is TRBV27 and J usage is TRBJ2-3; 10 bases align to TRBD2. This CDR3 contains 16 residues. Losses at the gene ends were 3 bases for V and 3 bases for J; bases not matched to a gene: 6. Germline lookup yields CDR1 MNHEY and CDR2 SMNVEV (reference sequence). CDR3 nucleotide sequence: TGTGCCAGCAGTTTGTGGAGCGGGAGGGCGACAGATACGCAGTATTTT. Translated: CASSLWSGRATDTQYF.

The chain combines TRBV7-8 with TRBJ1-5, with TRBD1 as a possible D gene (5 bases). The CDR3 length is 14 residues. The germline V gene has CDR1 SGHVS and CDR2 FQNEAQ. The V and J ends lost 4 bases and 0 bases respectively, with 7 bases between them. CDR3 sequence (DNA): TGTGCCAGCAGCTGGGACTATAGCAATCAGCCCCAGCATTTT. Its translation: CASSWDYSNQPQHF.

This chain joins TRBV18 and TRBJ2-5, with D perhaps matching TRBD1 (6 bases). Germline-derived CDR1 and CDR2 are KGHSH and LQKENI. V dropped 5 bases and J dropped 2 bases, with 12 bases sitting between them. The CDR3 runs 14 residues. CDR3 sequence: CASSWTVGQETQYF. The CDR3 coding sequence is TGTGCCAGCTCATGGACAGTGGGTCAAGAGACCCAGTACTTC.

The chain uses TRBV5-1 and TRBJ2-2, with 8 nucleotides matching TRBD1. The germline V gene encodes CDR1 SGHRS and CDR2 YFSETQ. The CDR3 has 15 residues. V shed 3 bases and J 0 bases; nucleotides not matched to a gene: 1. The chain's CDR3 is CASSSDRANTGELFF. The CDR3 DNA is TGCGCCAGCAGCTCGGACAGGGCGAACACCGGGGAGCTGTTTTTT.

The J gene is TRBJ2-1, the V gene TRBV7-9, with TRBD2 matching 8 bases. J gave up 6 bases and V 1 base, and 2 bases lay outside the gene matches. Germline loops: CDR1 SEHNR, CDR2 FQNEAQ (reference sequence). The CDR3 is 14 residues long. CDR3 DNA sequence: TGTGCCAGCAGCTTAGTAGGGACTAGCAATGAGCAGTTCTTC. Translation: CASSLVGTSNEQFF.

The rearrangement links TRBV18 to TRBJ2-7, with 7 positions matching TRBD2. The CDR3 loop spans 14 amino acids. Germline trimming cut 0 bases from V and 9 bases from J; bases unmatched to any gene: 8. CDR1 and CDR2 from the germline V gene are KGHSH and LQKENI. CDR3 sequence reads: CASSPPAGAKAQYF. The CDR3 nucleotides are TGTGCCAGCTCACCACCTGCGGGAGCTAAGGCGCAGTACTTC.

V gene TRBV2 combines with J gene TRBJ2-7, with TRBD1 matching over 7 bases. This CDR3 has 14 amino acids. Germline CDR1 SNHLY, CDR2 FYNNEI. The V segment lost 6 bases and the J segment 1 base; nucleotides outside the gene matches: 6. The CDR3 here is CASSVDRVSYEQYF. In DNA, the CDR3 is TGTGCCAGCAGCGTTGACAGGGTGTCCTACGAGCAGTACTTC.

CDR3 residues: CASSLSRNNEQFF. CDR3 sequence (DNA): TGTGCCAGCAGCTTATCTAGGAACAATGAGCAGTTCTTC. This rearrangement joins TRBV7-3 to TRBJ2-1; D uncertain. V was pared by 2 bases and J by 5 bases, with 7 bases between. The CDR3 has 13 residues. CDR1 and CDR2 (germline): SGHTA, FQGTGA. Full variable domain (missing parts from reference TRBV7-3 and TRBJ2-1): GAGVSQTPSNKVTEKGKYVELRCDPISGHTALYWYRQSLGQGPEFLIYFQGTGAADDSGLPNDRFFAVRPEGSVSTLKIQRTERGDSAVYLCASSLSRNNEQFFGPGTRLTVL.

This clone was detected only once. The chain links TRBV4-3 to TRBJ2-3; no reliable D call. The CDR3 contains 13 residues. Germline values: CDR1 LGHNA, CDR2 YSLEER. V was trimmed by 0 bases and J by 3 bases, leaving 4 bases between them. CDR3 bases: TGCGCCAGCAGCCAAGATCTGACAGATACGCAGTATTTT. Translation: CASSQDLTDTQYF.

The chain recombines TRBV7-9 with TRBJ2-1; D unclear. V shed 5 bases and J shed 5 bases, with 10 bases lying between them. From germline, CDR1 is SEHNR and CDR2 FQNEAQ (reference sequence). This CDR3 has 13 residues. The CDR3 is CASSPRYDNEQFF. CDR3 in DNA: TGTGCCAGCAGCCCCCGGTATGACAATGAGCAGTTCTTC.

The chain combines TRBV27 with TRBJ1-4; TRBD1 matches at 8 bases. In germline, CDR1 is MNHEY, CDR2 SMNVEV (reference sequence). The CDR3 runs to 14 residues. V lost 4 bases to trimming and J lost 8 bases; unmatched junction nucleotides: 6. CDR3 sequence (DNA): TGTGCCAGCAGTTGGACAGGGACGGGGGAAAAACTGTTTTTT. Amino acids: CASSWTGTGEKLFF.

J is TRBJ1-6 and V is TRBV5-6, with TRBD1 matching 11 bases. CDR1 and CDR2 (germline): SGHDT, YYEEEE. CDR3 size: 16 residues. The V and J ends lost 4 bases and 6 bases, in that order; junction bases with no gene match: 6. The CDR3 DNA reads TGTGCCAGCAGCATGGACAGGGGGCAGCGTAATTCACCCCTCCACTTT. Encoded protein: CASSMDRGQRNSPLHF.